This TCR beta chain was recorded in a study of cytomegalovirus exposure and HLA in healthy donors. Whole-study results and caveats: Being productive about 87% or about 30% of the time was typical of most TCR beta V segments in an earlier analysis.

Primers included in the PCR were 60 Vbeta and 13 Jbeta primers. Some clones are missing from TCRdb's copy, which holds only in-frame ones; the method was immunoSEQ multiplex PCR. The data hold approximately 170,000 clones, with approximately 82% observed a single time. As concerns this clone: Antigen unknown.

Unrecorded immune exposure was likely among donors, who were nominally healthy when sampled. There are 14 residues in the CDR3. The junction had 5 bases not matched to a gene; V was cut back by 1 base and J by 7 bases. Germline assignment: CDR1 SGHKS and CDR2 YYEKEE (reference sequence). The chain recombines TRBV5-5 with TRBJ1-5, with TRBD1 identical over 7 bases. The specimen sequenced was PBMCs. The TCR sequence derives from a male donor in good health and CMV-seronegative. CDR3 sequence reads: CASSLKGAGQPQHF. CDR3 nucleotide sequence: TGTGCCAGCAGCTTGAAGGGGGCTGGGCAGCCCCAGCATTTT.